This T cell receptor beta chain was observed in a study of regulatory dendritic cells for organ transplantation. Overall study results and limits: Memory CD8+ clonal expansion seemed more limited with regulatory than mature dendritic cells.

CDR1 and CDR2 (germline): SEHNR, FQNEAQ (reference sequence). The CDR3 contains 9 residues. V shed 8 bases and J shed 10 bases, with 6 bases lying between them. About this clone itself: The antigen is unknown.

Assay used: immunoSEQ multiplex PCR; TCRdb lists only in-frame clones, some missing. The sample has fewer than 40,000 clones; roughly nine tenths are singletons. The specimen was naive CD4+ T cells from blood. Subset meaning: CD45RA+ naive T cells. The origin of this receptor is a human donor in good health. The rearrangement uses TRBV7-9 and TRBJ2-1; D is perhaps TRBD2 (6 bases). This CDR3 is CASGGEQFF. For the CDR3, the DNA is TGTGCCAGCGGAGGGGAGCAGTTCTTC.